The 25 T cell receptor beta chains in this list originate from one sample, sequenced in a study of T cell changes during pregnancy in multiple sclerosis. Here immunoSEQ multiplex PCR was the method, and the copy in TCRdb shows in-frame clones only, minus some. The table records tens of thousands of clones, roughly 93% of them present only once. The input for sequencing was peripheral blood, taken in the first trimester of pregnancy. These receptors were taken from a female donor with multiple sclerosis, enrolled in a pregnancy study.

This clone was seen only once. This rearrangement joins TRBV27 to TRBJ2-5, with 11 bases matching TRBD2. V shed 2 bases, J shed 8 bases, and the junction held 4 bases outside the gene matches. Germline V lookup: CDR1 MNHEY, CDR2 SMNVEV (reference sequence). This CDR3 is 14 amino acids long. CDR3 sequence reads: CASSLGGLAETQYF. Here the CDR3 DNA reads TGTGCCAGCAGTTTAGGGGGACTAGCGGAAACCCAGTACTTC.

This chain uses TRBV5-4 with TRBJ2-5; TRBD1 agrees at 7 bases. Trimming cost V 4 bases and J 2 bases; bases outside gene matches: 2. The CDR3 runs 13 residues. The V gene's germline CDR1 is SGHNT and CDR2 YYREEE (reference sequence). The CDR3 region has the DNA TGTGCCAGCAGCCCGGACAGGCAAGAGACCCAGTACTTC. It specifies CASSPDRQETQYF.

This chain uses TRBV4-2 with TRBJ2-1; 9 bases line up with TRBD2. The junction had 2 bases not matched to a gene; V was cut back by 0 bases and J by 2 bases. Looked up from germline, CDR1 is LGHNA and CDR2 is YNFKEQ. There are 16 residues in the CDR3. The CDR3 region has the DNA TGTGCCAGCAGCCAAGAAGGCGGGGGGGCCTACAATGAGCAGTTCTTC. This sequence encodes CASSQEGGGAYNEQFF.

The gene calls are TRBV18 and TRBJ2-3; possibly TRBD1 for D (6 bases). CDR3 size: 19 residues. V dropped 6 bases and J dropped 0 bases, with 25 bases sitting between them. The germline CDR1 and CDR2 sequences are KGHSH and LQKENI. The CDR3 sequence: CASSPKGPNDRHSTDTQYF. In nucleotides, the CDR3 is TGTGCCAGCTCGCCAAAGGGCCCAAACGACAGGCATAGCACAGATACGCAGTATTTT.

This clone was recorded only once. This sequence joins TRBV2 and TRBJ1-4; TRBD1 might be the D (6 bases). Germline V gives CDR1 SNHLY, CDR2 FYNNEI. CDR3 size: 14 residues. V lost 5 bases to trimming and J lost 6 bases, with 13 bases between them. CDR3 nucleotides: TGTGCCAGCAGTATTACAGGGCTTCATGAAAAACTGTTTTTT. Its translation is CASSITGLHEKLFF.

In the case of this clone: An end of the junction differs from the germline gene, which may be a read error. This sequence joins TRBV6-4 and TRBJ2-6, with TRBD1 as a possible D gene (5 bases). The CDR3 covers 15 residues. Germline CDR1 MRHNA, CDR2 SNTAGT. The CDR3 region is CASSQSGSEANVLTF. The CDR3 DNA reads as TGTGCCAGCAGTCAATCAGGGTCTGAGGCCAACGTCCTGACTTTC.

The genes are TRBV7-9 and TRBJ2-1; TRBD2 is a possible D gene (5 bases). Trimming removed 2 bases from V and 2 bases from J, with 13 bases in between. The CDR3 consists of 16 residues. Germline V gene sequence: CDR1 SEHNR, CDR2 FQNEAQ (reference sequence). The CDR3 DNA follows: TGTGCCAGCAGCTTATTCGGGTCAGCGGCCTACAATGAGCAGTTCTTC. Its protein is CASSLFGSAAYNEQFF.

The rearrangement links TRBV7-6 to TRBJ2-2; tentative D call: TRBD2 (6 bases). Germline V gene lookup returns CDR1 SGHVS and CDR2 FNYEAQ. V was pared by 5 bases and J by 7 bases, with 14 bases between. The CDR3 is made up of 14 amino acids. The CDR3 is CASSQTGEVGELFF. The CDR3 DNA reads TGTGCCAGCAGCCAGACCGGGGAGGTCGGGGAGCTGTTTTTT.

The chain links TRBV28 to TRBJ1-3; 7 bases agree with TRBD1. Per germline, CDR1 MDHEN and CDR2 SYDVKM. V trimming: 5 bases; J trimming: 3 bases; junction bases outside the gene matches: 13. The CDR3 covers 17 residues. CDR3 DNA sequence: TGTGCCAGCAGTCCCCGAAGTATGGGGGACAGTGGAAACACCATATATTTT. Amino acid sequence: CASSPRSMGDSGNTIYF. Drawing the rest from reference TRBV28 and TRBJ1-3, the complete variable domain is DVKVTQSSRYLVKRTGEKVFLECVQDMDHENMFWYRQDPGLGLRLIYFSYDVKMKEKGDIPEGYSVSREKKERFSLILESASTNQTSMYLCASSPRSMGDSGNTIYFGEGSWLTVV.

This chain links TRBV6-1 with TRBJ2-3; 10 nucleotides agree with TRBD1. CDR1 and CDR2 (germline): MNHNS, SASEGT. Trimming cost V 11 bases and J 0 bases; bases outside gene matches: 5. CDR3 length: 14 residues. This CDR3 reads CAGWTGGSTDTQYF. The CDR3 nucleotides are TGTGCCGGCTGGACAGGGGGTAGCACAGATACGCAGTATTTT.

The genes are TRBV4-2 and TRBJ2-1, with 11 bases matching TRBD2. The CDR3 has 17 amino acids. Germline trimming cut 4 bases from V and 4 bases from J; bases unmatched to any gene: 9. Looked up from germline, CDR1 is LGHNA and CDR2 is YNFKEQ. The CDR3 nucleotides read TGTGCCAGCAGCCCCGGACTAGCGGGTAACCAGTACAATGAGCAGTTCTTC. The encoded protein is CASSPGLAGNQYNEQFF.

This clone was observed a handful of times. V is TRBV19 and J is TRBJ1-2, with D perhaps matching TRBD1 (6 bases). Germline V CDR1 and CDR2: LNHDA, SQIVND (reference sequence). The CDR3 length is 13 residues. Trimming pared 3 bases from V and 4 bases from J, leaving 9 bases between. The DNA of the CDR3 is TGTGCCAGTAGTATTGCGACAGGCTATGGCTACACCTTC. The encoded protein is CASSIATGYGYTF.

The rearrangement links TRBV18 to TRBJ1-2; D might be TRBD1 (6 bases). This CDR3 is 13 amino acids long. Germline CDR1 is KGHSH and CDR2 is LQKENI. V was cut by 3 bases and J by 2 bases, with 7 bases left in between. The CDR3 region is CASSPDSNYGYTF. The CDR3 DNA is TGTGCCAGCTCACCGGACAGCAACTATGGCTACACCTTC.

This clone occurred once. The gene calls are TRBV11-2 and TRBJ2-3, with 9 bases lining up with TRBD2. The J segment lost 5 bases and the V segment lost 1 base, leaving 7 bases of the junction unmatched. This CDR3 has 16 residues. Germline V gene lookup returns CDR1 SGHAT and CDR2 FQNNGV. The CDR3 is CASSLGRGGALDTQYF. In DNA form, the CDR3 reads TGTGCCAGCAGCTTAGGGCGCGGGGGGGCCTTAGATACGCAGTATTTT.

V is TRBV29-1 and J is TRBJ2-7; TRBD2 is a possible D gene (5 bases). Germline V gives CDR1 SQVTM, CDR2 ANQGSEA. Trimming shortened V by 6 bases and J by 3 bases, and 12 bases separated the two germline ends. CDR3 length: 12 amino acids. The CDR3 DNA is TGCAGCGTACTTGGCGGAGGCTACGAGCAGTACTTC. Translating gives CSVLGGGYEQYF.

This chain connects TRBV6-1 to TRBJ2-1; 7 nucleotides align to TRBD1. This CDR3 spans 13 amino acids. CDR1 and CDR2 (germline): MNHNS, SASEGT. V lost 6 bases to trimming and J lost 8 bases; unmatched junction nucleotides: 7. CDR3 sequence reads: CASRTGYRDEQFF. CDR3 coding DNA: TGTGCCAGCAGGACAGGGTATAGGGATGAGCAGTTCTTC.

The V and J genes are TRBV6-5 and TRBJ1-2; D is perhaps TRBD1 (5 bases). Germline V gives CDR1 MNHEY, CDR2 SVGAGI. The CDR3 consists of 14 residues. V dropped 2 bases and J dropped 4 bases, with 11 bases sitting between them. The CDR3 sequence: CASSYRQGGYGYTF. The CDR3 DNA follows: TGTGCCAGCAGTTACCGCCAGGGAGGCTATGGCTACACCTTC.

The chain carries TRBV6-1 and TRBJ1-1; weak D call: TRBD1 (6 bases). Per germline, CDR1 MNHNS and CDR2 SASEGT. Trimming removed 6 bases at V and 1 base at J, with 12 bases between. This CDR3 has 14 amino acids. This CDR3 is CASRDDRTNTEAFF. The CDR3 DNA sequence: TGTGCCAGCAGGGACGACAGGACGAACACTGAAGCTTTCTTT.

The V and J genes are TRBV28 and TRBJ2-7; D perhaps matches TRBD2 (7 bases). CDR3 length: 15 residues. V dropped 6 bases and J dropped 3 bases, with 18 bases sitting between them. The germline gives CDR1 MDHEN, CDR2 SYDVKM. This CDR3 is CASSQLGGGGYEQYF. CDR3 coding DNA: TGTGCCAGCAGCCAATTGGGGGGAGGGGGCTACGAGCAGTACTTC.

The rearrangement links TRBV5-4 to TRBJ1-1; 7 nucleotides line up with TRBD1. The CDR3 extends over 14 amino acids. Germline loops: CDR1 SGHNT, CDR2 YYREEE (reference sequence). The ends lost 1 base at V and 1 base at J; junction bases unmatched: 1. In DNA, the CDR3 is TGTGCCAGCAGCTTGACAGGGGCGAACACTGAAGCTTTCTTT. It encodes CASSLTGANTEAFF. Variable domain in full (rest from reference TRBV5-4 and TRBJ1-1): ETGVTQSPTHLIKTRGQQVTLRCSSQSGHNTVSWYQQALGQGPQFIFQYYREEENGRGNFPPRFSGLQFPNYSSELNVNALELDDSALYLCASSLTGANTEAFFGQGTRLTVV.

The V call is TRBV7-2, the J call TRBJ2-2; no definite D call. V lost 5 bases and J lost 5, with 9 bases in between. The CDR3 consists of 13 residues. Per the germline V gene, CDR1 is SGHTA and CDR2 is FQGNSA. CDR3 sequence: CASSLQVTGELFF. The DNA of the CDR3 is TGTGCCAGCAGCCTTCAGGTTACCGGGGAGCTGTTTTTT.

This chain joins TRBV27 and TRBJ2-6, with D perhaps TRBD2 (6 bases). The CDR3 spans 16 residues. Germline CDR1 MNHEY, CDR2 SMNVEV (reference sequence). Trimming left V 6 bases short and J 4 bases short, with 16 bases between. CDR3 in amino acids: CASRSGLARGANVLTF. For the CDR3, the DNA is TGTGCCAGCAGATCGGGACTCGCGAGGGGGGCCAACGTCCTGACTTTC.

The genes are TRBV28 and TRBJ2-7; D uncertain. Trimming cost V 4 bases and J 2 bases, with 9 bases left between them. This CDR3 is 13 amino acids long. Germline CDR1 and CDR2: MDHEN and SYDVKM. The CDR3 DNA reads TGTGCCAGCAGTTGGGCAACTCCCTACGAGCAGTACTTC. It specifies CASSWATPYEQYF.

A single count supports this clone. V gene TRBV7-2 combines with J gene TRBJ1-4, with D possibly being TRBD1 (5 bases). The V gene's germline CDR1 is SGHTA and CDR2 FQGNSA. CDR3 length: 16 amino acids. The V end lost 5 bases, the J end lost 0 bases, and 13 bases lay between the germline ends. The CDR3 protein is CASSRNRFATNEKLFF. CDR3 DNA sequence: TGTGCCAGCAGCCGAAACAGGTTTGCAACTAATGAAAAACTGTTTTTT.

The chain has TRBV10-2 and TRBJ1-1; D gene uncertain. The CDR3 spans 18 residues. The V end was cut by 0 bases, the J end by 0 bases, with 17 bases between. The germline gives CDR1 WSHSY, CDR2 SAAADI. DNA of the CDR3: TGCGCCAGCAGTGAGTCGGGAGTGACTTGGGCACTGAACACTGAAGCTTTCTTT. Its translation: CASSESGVTWALNTEAFF.